Sequencing of this T cell receptor (beta chain) was carried out in a study of neurological immune-mediated disorders. 2 million PBMCs stored at -80 C were the source of the unsorted libraries. Study-wide results and limits: The expanded clones of different subjects shared no CDR3 amino acid sequences (suggesting private repertoires in all groups). Multiple sclerosis patients had less TCR clonal expansion than even healthy controls, unlike HTLV-1-associated myelopathy.

Trimming shortened V by 4 bases and J by 5 bases, and 17 bases separated the two germline ends. There are 15 residues in the CDR3. CDR1 is SGHDN, CDR2 FVKESK, per germline. By 5'RACE with 10-nucleotide random UMIs, the cDNA was made. A single record per CDR3 protein comes from TCRdb applying MiXCR to the 5' RACE reads. The table shows 72,000 or so distinct CDR3 sequences, with under 20% occurring only once. This clonotype appeared a few times. The antigen is not known. V and J are TRBV14 and TRBJ1-2; D may be TRBD1 (5 bases). This receptor was identified in a woman between 35 and 50 years old in good health. The sample taken for sequencing was PBMCs. The CDR3 DNA is TGTGCCAGCAGCCCCCAAGTCGTAGGGGAGTATGGCTACACCTTC. Protein: CASSPQVVGEYGYTF.